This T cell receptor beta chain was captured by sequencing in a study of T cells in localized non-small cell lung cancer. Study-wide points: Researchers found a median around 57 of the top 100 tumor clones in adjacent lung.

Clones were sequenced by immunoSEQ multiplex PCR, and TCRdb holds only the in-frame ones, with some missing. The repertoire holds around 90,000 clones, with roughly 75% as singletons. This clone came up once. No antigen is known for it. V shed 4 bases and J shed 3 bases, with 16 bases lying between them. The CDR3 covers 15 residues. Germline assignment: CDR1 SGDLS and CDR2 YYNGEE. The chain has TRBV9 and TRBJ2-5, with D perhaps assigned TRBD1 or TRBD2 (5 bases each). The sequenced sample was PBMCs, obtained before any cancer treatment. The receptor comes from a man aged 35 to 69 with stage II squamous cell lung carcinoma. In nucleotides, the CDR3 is TGTGCCAGCAGCAATTACGGGACGCCAGAAGAGACCCAGTACTTC. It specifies CASSNYGTPEETQYF.